This T cell receptor (beta chain) was recovered during a study of CD8 T cells in Susac syndrome. Germline V CDR1 and CDR2: SGHRS, YFSETQ. The CDR3 is 16 residues long. V dropped 3 bases and J dropped 4 bases, with 20 bases sitting between them. It was with random hexamers that 0.5 to 1 ug RNA was reverse transcribed. TCRdb re-analysed the immunoSEQ multiplex PCR reads in MiXCR, keeping a single row per CDR3 protein. Seen here are 400,000 or so distinct CDR3 sequences, around 85% observed once, and the top ten hold 0.12%. The sequenced sample consisted of CD8+ T cells from PBMCs. V usage is TRBV5-1 and J usage is TRBJ2-7, with D hard to call. The receptor was isolated from a human donor with multiple sclerosis. CDR3 amino acids: CASSSSRDASLYEQYF. CDR3 coding DNA: TGCGCCAGCAGCTCCTCCCGAGACGCCTCCCTGTACGAGCAGTACTTC.